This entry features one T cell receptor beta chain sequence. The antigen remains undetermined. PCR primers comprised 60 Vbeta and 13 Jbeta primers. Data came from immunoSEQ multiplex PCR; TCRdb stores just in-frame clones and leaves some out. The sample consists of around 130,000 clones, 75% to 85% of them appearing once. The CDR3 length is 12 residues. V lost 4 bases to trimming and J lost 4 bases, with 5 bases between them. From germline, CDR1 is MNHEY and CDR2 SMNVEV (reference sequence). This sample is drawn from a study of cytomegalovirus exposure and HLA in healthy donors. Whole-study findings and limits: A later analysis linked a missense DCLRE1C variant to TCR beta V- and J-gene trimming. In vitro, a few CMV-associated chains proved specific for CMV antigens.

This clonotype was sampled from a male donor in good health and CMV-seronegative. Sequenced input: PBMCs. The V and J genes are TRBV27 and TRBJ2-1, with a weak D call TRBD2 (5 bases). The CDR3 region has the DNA TGTGCCAGCAGTTCGGGATACAATGAGCAGTTCTTC. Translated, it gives CASSSGYNEQFF.